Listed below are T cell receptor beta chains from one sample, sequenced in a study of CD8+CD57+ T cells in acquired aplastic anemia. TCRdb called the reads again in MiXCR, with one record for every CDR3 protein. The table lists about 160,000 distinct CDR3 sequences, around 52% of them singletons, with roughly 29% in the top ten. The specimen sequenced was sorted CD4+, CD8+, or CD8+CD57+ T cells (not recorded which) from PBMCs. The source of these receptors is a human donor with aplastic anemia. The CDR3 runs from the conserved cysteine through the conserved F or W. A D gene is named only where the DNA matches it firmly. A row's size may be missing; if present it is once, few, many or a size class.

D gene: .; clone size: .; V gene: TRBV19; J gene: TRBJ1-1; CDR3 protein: CASSTGTRANTEAFF; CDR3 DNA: TGTGCCAGTAGTACTGGAACCCGGGCGAACACTGAAGCTTTCTTT
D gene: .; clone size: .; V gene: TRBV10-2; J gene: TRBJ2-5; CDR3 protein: CASSGTALTETQYF; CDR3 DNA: TGCGCCAGCAGTGGGACGGCACTGACGGAGACCCAGTACTTC
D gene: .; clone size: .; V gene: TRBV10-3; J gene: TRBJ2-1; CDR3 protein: CAISDRAEQFF; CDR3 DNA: TGTGCCATCAGTGATCGCGCTGAGCAGTTCTTC
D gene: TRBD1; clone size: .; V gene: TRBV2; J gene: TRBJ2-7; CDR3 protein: CASSGQGAGYEQYF; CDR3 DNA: TGTGCCAGCAGCGGACAGGGGGCCGGCTACGAGCAGTACTTC
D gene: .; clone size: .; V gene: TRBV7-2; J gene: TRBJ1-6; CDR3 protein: CAIQSSYNSPLHF; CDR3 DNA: TGTGCCATCCAGAGCTCCTATAATTCACCCCTCCACTTT
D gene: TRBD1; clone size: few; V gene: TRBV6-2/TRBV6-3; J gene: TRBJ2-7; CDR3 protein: CASSSWTGVSYEQYF; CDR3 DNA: TGTGCCAGCAGTTCTTGGACAGGGGTCTCCTACGAGCAGTACTTC
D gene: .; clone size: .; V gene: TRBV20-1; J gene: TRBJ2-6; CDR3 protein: CSAIEQSGANVLTF; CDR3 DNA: TGCAGTGCTATAGAACAATCTGGGGCCAACGTCCTGACTTTC
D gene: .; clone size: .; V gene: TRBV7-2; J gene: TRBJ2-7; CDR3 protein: CASSLRDNEQYF; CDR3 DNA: TGTGCCAGCAGCTTGAGGGACAACGAGCAGTACTTC
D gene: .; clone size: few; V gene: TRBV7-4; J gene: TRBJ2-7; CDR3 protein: CASSVGDYEQYF; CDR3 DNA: TGTGCCAGCAGCGTAGGGGACTACGAGCAGTACTTC
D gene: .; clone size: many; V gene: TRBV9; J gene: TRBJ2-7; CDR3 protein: CASSVGGERAYEQYF; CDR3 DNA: TGTGCCAGCAGCGTAGGCGGCGAACGGGCCTACGAGCAGTACTTC
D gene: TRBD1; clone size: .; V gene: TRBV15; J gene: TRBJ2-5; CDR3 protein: CATSGYRDSLQETQYF; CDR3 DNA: TGTGCCACCAGCGGCTACCGGGACAGCTTACAAGAGACCCAGTACTTC
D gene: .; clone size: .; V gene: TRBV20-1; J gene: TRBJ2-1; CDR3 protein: CSAREGAGPPYNEQFF; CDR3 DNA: TGCAGTGCTAGAGAGGGAGCGGGTCCCCCCTACAATGAGCAGTTCTTC
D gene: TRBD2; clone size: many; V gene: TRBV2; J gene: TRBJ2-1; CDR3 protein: CASSESGGGSYNEQFF; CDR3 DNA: TGTGCCAGCAGTGAAAGCGGCGGGGGCTCCTACAATGAGCAGTTCTTC
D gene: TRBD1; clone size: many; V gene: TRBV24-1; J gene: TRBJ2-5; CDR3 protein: CATSDPERDRGGGETQYF; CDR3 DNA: TGTGCCACCAGTGACCCCGAACGGGACAGGGGGGGTGGAGAGACCCAGTACTTC
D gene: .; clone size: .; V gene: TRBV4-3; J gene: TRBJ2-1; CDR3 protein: CASSQDASPLYNEQFF; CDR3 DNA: TGCGCCAGCAGCCAAGATGCTAGCCCTCTTTACAATGAGCAGTTCTTC
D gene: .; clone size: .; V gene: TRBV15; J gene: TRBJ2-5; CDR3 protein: CATSRVGTLETQYF; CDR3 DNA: TGTGCCACCAGCAGAGTCGGGACTTTGGAGACCCAGTACTTC
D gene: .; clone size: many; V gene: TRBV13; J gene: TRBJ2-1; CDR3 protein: CASSSGGRLYNEQFF; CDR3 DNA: TGTGCCAGCAGCTCGGGTGGGAGACTCTACAATGAGCAGTTCTTC
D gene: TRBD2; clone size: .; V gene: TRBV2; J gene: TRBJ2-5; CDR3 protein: CASSKTSGGWVETQYF; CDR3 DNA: TGTGCCAGCAGTAAAACTAGCGGGGGGTGGGTAGAGACCCAGTACTTC
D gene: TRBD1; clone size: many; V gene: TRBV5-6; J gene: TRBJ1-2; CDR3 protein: CASSFDRDNYGYTF; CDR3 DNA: TGTGCCAGCAGCTTCGACAGGGATAACTATGGCTACACCTTC
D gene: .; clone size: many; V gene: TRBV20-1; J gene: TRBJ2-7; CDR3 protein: CSATPEGGPSSYEQYF; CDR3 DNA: TGCAGTGCCACACCCGAAGGGGGTCCCAGCTCCTACGAGCAGTACTTC
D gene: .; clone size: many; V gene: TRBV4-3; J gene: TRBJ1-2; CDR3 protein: CASSQDPGDYYGYTF; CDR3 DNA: TGCGCCAGCAGCCAAGATCCGGGGGATTACTATGGCTACACCTTC
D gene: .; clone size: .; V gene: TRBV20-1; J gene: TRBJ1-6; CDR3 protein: CSALGRVGSPLHF; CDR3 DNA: TGCAGTGCCCTCGGCAGGGTGGGATCACCCCTCCACTTT
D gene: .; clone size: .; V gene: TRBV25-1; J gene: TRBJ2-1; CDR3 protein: CASSGGSEQFF; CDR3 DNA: TGTGCCAGCAGTGGTGGTAGCGAGCAGTTCTTC
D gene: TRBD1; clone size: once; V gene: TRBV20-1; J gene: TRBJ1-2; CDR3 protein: CSARGTGTGGYGYTF; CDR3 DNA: TGCAGTGCTAGAGGTACCGGGACAGGAGGCTATGGCTACACCTTC
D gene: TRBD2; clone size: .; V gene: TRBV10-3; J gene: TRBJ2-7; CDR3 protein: CAIMDGGRAPYF; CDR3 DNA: TGTGCCATCATGGACGGCGGGAGGGCCCCGTACTTC
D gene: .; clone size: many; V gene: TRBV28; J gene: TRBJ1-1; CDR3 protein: CASSSALNAEAFF; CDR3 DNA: TGTGCCAGCAGTTCGGCCTTAAACGCTGAAGCTTTCTTT
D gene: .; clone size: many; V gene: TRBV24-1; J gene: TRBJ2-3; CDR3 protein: CATSDPTGWADTQYF; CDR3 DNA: TGTGCCACCAGTGATCCCACAGGGTGGGCAGATACGCAGTATTTT
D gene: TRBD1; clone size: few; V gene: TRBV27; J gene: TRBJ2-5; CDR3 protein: CANSWDREETQYF; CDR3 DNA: TGTGCCAACAGTTGGGACAGGGAAGAGACCCAGTACTTC
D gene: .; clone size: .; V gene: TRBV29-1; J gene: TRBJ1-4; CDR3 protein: CSVVGGGEKLFF; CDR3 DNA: TGCAGCGTTGTTGGGGGCGGCGAAAAACTGTTTTTT
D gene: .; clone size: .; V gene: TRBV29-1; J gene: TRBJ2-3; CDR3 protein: CSVVRGVGDTQYF; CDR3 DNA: TGCAGCGTTGTCAGGGGAGTAGGAGATACGCAGTATTTT
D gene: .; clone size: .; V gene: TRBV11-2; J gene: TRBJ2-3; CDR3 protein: CASSPFRGGLNTDTQYF; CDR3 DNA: TGTGCCAGCAGCCCCTTTAGAGGGGGACTCAACACAGATACGCAGTATTTT
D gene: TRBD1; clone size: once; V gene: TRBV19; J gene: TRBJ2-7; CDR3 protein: CASSFRGQGASTREQYF; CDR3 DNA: TGTGCCAGTAGTTTCCGCGGACAGGGGGCTTCGACTAGAGAGCAGTACTTC